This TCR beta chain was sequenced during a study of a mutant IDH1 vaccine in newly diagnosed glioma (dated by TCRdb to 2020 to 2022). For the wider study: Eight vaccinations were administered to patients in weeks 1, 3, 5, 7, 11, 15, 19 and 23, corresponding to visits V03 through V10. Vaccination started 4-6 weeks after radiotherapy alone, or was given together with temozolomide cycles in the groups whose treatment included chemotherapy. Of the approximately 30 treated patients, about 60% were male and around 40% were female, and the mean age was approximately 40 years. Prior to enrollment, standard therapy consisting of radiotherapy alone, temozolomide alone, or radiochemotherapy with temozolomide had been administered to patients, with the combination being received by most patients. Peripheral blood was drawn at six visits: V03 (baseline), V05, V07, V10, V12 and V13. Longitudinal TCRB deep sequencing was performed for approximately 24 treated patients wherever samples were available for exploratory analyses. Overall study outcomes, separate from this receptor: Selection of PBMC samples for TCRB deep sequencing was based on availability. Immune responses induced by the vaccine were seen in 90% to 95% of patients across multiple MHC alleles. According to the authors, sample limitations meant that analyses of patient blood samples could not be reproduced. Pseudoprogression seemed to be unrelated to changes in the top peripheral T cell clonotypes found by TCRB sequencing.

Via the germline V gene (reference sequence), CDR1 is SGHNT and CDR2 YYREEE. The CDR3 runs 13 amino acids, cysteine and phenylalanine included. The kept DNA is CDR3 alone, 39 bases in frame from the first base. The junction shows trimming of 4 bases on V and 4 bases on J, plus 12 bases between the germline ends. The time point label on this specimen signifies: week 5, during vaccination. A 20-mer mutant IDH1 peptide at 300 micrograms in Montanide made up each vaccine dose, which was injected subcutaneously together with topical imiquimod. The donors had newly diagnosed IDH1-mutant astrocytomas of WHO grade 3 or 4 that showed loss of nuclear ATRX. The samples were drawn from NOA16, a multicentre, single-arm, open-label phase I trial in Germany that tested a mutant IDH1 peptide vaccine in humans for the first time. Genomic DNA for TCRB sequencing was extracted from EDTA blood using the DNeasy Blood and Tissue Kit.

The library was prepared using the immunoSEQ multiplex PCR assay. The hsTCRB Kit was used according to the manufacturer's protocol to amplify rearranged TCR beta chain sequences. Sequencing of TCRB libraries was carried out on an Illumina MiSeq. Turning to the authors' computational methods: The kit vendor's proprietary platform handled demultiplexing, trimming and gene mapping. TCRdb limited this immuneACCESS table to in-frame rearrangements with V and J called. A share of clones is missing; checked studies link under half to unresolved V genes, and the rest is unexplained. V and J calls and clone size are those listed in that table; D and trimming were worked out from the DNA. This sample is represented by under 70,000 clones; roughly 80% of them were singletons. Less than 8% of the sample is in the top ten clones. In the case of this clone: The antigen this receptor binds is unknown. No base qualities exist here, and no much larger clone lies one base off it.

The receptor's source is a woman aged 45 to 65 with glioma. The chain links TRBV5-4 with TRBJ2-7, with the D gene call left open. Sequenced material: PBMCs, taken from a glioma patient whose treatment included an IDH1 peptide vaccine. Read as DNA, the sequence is TGTGCCAGCAGCGCCCCTACCTCGTACGAGCAGTACTTC. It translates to CASSAPTSYEQYF.